These T cell receptor beta chains were read from a single sample in a study of T-cell reconstitution after alpha-beta-depleted transplantation in children. MiXCR, run by TCRdb on the PCR reads, gives a single entry per CDR3 protein. In the table there are 700,000 to 950,000 distinct CDR3 sequences, 15% to 20% of which are singletons. Sample: PBMCs, mostly from graft donor cells, taken 360 days after TCRalphabeta/CD19-depleted stem cell transplant. The source is a male patient under 18 who had a stem cell transplant for acute lymphoblastic leukemia, so the T cells may come from the graft donor. Both conserved end residues are part of each CDR3. The D gene is left open where the match is weak. Only part of the rows carry a size: once, few, many, or a class if the clone is expanded.

>NA|TRBV20-1|TRBJ1-1|NA
TGCAGTGCCGATGGGCGTGGAGCTTTCTTT
CSADGRGAFF
>few|TRBV15|TRBJ2-7|NA
TGTGCCACCAGAAAGACAGGCTACCGCGAGCAGTACTTC
CATRKTGYREQYF
>NA|TRBV12-3/TRBV12-4|TRBJ2-5|TRBD2
TGTGCCAGCAGTTTGGGAGGGAGTAGGCAGACCCAGTACTTC
CASSLGGSRQTQYF
>NA|TRBV7-6|TRBJ2-2|NA
TGTGCCAGCAGCCTCTGGGACACGGCGAACACCGGGGAGCTGTTTTTT
CASSLWDTANTGELFF
>NA|TRBV4-1|TRBJ2-7|TRBD1
TGCGCCAGCAGCCACTCCGCTCCGGGACAGTCCTACGAGCAGTACTTC
CASSHSAPGQSYEQYF
>NA|TRBV10-3|TRBJ2-5|NA
TGTGCCACCGGGCGGATTACGACGGAAAAGGAGACCCAGTACTTC
CATGRITTEKETQYF
>few|TRBV29-1|TRBJ2-7|NA
TGCAGCGTTGACGGTCCTAGGGGCTACGAGCAGTACTTC
CSVDGPRGYEQYF
>NA|TRBV5-1|TRBJ2-3|NA
TGCGCCAGCAGCTTGGCCAGGGATTTGTTTAGGACAGATACGCAGTATTTT
CASSLARDLFRTDTQYF
>NA|TRBV20-1|TRBJ1-1|NA
TGCAGTGCTAGAGTGGCGGGACCGAACACTGAAGCTTTCTTT
CSARVAGPNTEAFF
>NA|TRBV18|TRBJ2-7|NA
TGTGCCAGCTCCCGAGGGGGACCCAATCATGTATACGAGCAGTACTTC
CASSRGGPNHVYEQYF
>NA|TRBV7-8|TRBJ2-7|TRBD2
TGTGCCAGCAGCACCCGGACTAGTGGCGAGCAGTACTTC
CASSTRTSGEQYF
>NA|TRBV16|TRBJ2-4|TRBD1
TGTGCCAGCAGCCGACCGGGACAGCCCAAAAACATTCAGTACTTC
CASSRPGQPKNIQYF
>many|TRBV24-1|TRBJ2-1|NA
TGTGCCACCAGTGGTGGGAAGAGCTCCTACAATGAGCAGTTCTTC
CATSGGKSSYNEQFF
>many|TRBV29-1|TRBJ2-2|NA
TGCAGCGCAGCGAACACCGGGGAGCTGTTTTTT
CSAANTGELFF
>few|TRBV4-1|TRBJ2-7|NA
TGCGCCAGCAGCCAAAGCTCCGGACGGATTACCTACGAGCAGTACTTC
CASSQSSGRITYEQYF
>NA|TRBV5-1|TRBJ2-7|NA
TGCGCCAGCAGTACCGGACAGCGCAACGAGCAGTACTTC
CASSTGQRNEQYF
>many|TRBV12-3/TRBV12-4|TRBJ2-5|NA
TGTGCCAGCAGTTTATATCGAAAAGAGACCCAGTACTTC
CASSLYRKETQYF
>few|TRBV6-7|TRBJ2-1|NA
TGTGCCAGCAAAGCAACTTCCCCCTACAATGAGCAGTTCTTC
CASKATSPYNEQFF
>few|TRBV4-1|TRBJ2-1|TRBD1
TGCGCCAGCAGCCGCGCCGGGACAGGGAAATACAATGAGCAGTTCTTC
CASSRAGTGKYNEQFF
>few|TRBV3-1|TRBJ2-3|TRBD2
TGTGCCAGCAGCGAGGGACTAGCGGGAGTCGGGACAGATACGCAGTATTTT
CASSEGLAGVGTDTQYF
>NA|TRBV29-1|TRBJ2-1|TRBD2
TGCAGCGCCCAGGGACTAGCGGGAGCCCACAATGAGCAGTTCTTC
CSAQGLAGAHNEQFF
>NA|TRBV6-2/TRBV6-3|TRBJ1-5|NA
TGTGCCAGCAGCCTGGGACACCCAAGGAATCAGCCCCAGCATTTT
CASSLGHPRNQPQHF
>NA|TRBV5-1|TRBJ2-2|NA
TGCGCCAGCAGCTTCGGGGGATCGTTCACCGGGGAGCTGTTTTTT
CASSFGGSFTGELFF
>few|TRBV29-1|TRBJ1-1|NA
TGCAGCGGGAACAGGGACGGCACTGAAGCTTTCTTT
CSGNRDGTEAFF
>few|TRBV27|TRBJ2-1|TRBD2
TGTGCCAGCAGTCCCATAGGGAGCGGACTAGCGGGTTTCTCCTACAATGAGCAGTTCTTC
CASSPIGSGLAGFSYNEQFF
>NA|TRBV11-2|TRBJ2-3|NA
TGTGCCAGCTTGGGGGGCACAGATACGCAGTATTTT
CASLGGTDTQYF
>NA|TRBV12-3/TRBV12-4|TRBJ2-1|TRBD2
TGTGCCGGCAGACCAGGACTAGCGGGCACCCAGAGGGGGCGATACAATGAGCAGTTCTTC
CAGRPGLAGTQRGRYNEQFF
>few|TRBV29-1|TRBJ2-5|TRBD1
TGCAGCGTTGAAGACGGTACAGGGGGCCCCGAGACCCAGTACTTC
CSVEDGTGGPETQYF